What follows are 13 T cell receptor beta chains derived from one specimen sequenced in a study of CD8 T cells in ankylosing spondylitis. Overall study results and limits: Ankylosing spondylitis blood appeared to be characterized by a TCR beta motif of several highly homologous variants.

These TCRs' antigens remain unknown. TCRdb ran MiXCR on the 5' RACE reads and lists one entry per CDR3 protein. The sample holds more than 650,000 distinct CDR3 sequences, approximately 12% seen once. The sequencing sample was made of blood, either unsorted or a sorted T cell fraction (not recorded which). The receptors here all came from a male donor with ankylosing spondylitis.

The table lists this clonotype with many counts. This sequence joins TRBV12-3 or TRBV12-4 and TRBJ2-5; possible D gene TRBD2, 6 bases. The CDR3 consists of 15 residues. V lost 1 base and J lost 4, with 13 bases in between. The CDR3 loop reads CASSLGGGGGETQYF. CDR3 nucleotides: TGTGCCAGCAGTTTAGGGGGTGGGGGAGGAGAGACCCAGTACTTC.

The chain joins TRBV20-1 to TRBJ2-7, with TRBD1 identical over 10 bases. This CDR3 has 14 residues. Trimming cost V 6 bases and J 2 bases; bases outside gene matches: 7. Germline V gene data show CDR1 as DFQATT and CDR2 as SNEGSKA (reference sequence). The CDR3 protein is CSAQSGTGAYEQYF. Written as DNA, the CDR3 is TGCAGTGCCCAATCTGGGACAGGGGCCTACGAGCAGTACTTC.

This clonotype was counted only a few times. V gene TRBV14 combines with J gene TRBJ1-4; a weak D match, TRBD1 (5 bases). The germline CDR1 and CDR2 sequences are SGHDN and FVKESK. Trimming removed 3 bases at V and 4 bases at J, with 6 bases between. The CDR3 spans 13 residues. The CDR3 spells CASSQGRNEKLFF. The CDR3 nucleotides are TGTGCCAGCAGCCAGGGACGTAATGAAAAACTGTTTTTT.

This clonotype occurred a few times. The chain joins TRBV20-1 to TRBJ1-5; D remains ambiguous. The germline CDR1 and CDR2 sequences are DFQATT and SNEGSKA (reference sequence). V was clipped by 5 bases and J by 3 bases, with 11 bases between them. CDR3 length: 13 amino acids. DNA of the CDR3: TGCAGTGCTTCGGGTTTAAACAATCAGCCCCAGCATTTT. Amino acid sequence: CSASGLNNQPQHF.

This clonotype has at least ten counts. The CDR3 loop is CSAQRPRITDTQYF. The CDR3 DNA is TGCAGTGCTCAGCGTCCCCGGATCACAGATACGCAGTATTTT. The rearrangement joins TRBV20-1 to TRBJ2-3, with D unclear. The CDR3 runs 14 residues. From germline, CDR1 is DFQATT and CDR2 SNEGSKA (reference sequence). V lost 5 bases, J lost 2 bases, and 14 bases lay in between.

This rearrangement joins TRBV5-1 to TRBJ2-3; 9 nucleotides agree with TRBD2. V was clipped by 0 bases and J by 1 base; unmatched bases: 3. There are 16 residues in the CDR3. CDR1 and CDR2 from the germline V gene are SGHRS and YFSETQ. In DNA, the CDR3 is TGCGCCAGCAGCTTGGCTTGGACTAGCGGCACAGATACGCAGTATTTT. Encoded protein: CASSLAWTSGTDTQYF. Full variable domain (remainder filled in from reference TRBV5-1 and TRBJ2-3): KAGVTQTPRYLIKTRGQQVTLSCSPISGHRSVSWYQQTPGQGLQFLFEYFSETQRNKGNFPGRFSGRQFSNSRSEMNVSTLELGDSALYLCASSLAWTSGTDTQYFGPGTRLTVL.

The sample holds many counts of this clonotype. The chain uses TRBV5-1 and TRBJ1-1; 11 bases fit TRBD1. Germline V gives CDR1 SGHRS, CDR2 YFSETQ. This CDR3 region has 15 residues. V gave up 7 bases and J gave up 6 bases; unmatched junction bases: 11. The CDR3 reads CASVPGQGVYAEAFF. CDR3 in DNA: TGCGCCAGCGTCCCGGGACAGGGGGTATACGCTGAAGCTTTCTTT.

This clonotype was picked up a small number of times. This sequence joins TRBV18 and TRBJ2-3; TRBD2 aligns across 8 bases. The CDR3 consists of 16 residues. J lost 9 bases, V lost 8 bases, and 19 bases had no gene match. Looked up from germline, CDR1 is KGHSH and CDR2 is LQKENI. The CDR3: CASPPRGGGPSGTQYF. In DNA form, the CDR3 reads TGTGCCAGCCCCCCACGGGGCGGGGGGCCCTCGGGGACGCAGTATTTT.

The V and J genes are TRBV20-1 and TRBJ2-2, with D unclear. CDR1 DFQATT and CDR2 SNEGSKA come from the germline V gene (reference sequence). V was pared by 4 bases and J by 4 bases, with 13 bases between. The CDR3 spans 14 residues. CDR3 bases: TGCAGTGCTACCTTACGTATATCCACCGGGGAGCTGTTTTTT. Encoded protein: CSATLRISTGELFF.

The gene calls are TRBV7-9 and TRBJ2-3; a weak D match, TRBD1 (5 bases). The CDR3 is made up of 15 amino acids. Germline V gives CDR1 SEHNR, CDR2 FQNEAQ (reference sequence). The V gene lost 5 bases and the J gene lost 6 bases, with 18 bases spanning the gap. CDR3 in amino acids: CASSPEGAPLDTQYF. The CDR3 nucleotides are TGTGCCAGCAGCCCGGAAGGGGCCCCGTTGGATACGCAGTATTTT.

The chain combines TRBV3-1 with TRBJ2-3, with D unresolved. The V gene's germline CDR1 is LGHDT and CDR2 YNNKEL (reference sequence). V was pared by 0 bases and J by 4 bases, with 5 bases between. The CDR3 covers 13 residues. The CDR3 coding sequence is TGTGCCAGCAGCCAAGATCACGCAGATACGCAGTATTTT. Translating it yields CASSQDHADTQYF.

Only a few counts were recorded for this clonotype. The chain joins TRBV20-1 to TRBJ2-1, with a tentative D call TRBD2 (6 bases). The V end lost 5 bases, the J end lost 7 bases, and 12 bases lay between the germline ends. There are 12 residues in the CDR3. The germline CDR1 and CDR2 sequences are DFQATT and SNEGSKA (reference sequence). This CDR3 reads CSASLALNEQFF. The CDR3, as DNA: TGCAGTGCTTCGCTAGCGCTTAATGAGCAGTTCTTC.

This clonotype has ten or more counts. The rearrangement uses TRBV20-1 and TRBJ1-1; no firm D call. Trimming shortened V by 5 bases and J by 2 bases, and 9 bases separated the two germline ends. The CDR3 has 12 residues. Looked up from germline, CDR1 is DFQATT and CDR2 is SNEGSKA (reference sequence). CDR3 nucleotide sequence: TGCAGTGCTGGCGCCCCCAACACTGAAGCTTTCTTT. Protein: CSAGAPNTEAFF.